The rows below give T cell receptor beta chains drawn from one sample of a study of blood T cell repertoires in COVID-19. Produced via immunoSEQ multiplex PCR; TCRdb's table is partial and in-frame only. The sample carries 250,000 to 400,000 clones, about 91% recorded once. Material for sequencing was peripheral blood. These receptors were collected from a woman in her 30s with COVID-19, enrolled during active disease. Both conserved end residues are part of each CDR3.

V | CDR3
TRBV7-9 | CASSLAGTANYGYTF
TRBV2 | CASGREGESGELFF
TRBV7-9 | CASSPGTSGASEQYF
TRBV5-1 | CASSLVGRGDTEAFF
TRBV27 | CASSWSGSGELFF
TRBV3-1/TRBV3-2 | CASSQDLGGAEQYF
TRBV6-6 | CASSYEGARQPQHF
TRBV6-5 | CASSYVAGGGTDTQYF
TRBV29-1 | CSVEQGGREEEKLFF
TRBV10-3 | CAISETGYGYTF
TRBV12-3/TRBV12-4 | CASSSGQLYGYTF
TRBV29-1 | CSVKSSYNSPLHF
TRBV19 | CASSGTSGGYFGELFF
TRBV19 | CASKDPVRQGTEQFF
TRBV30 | CAWSPSRGARGYTF
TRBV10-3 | CATGQGASNQPQHF
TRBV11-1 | CASSLSQASSYEQYF
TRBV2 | CASSRQGGGETQYF
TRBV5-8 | CASSDTSGGNAGELFF
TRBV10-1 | CASSEFWPPNEQFF
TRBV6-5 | CASRIRTGNTEAFF
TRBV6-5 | CASRWGGSYNEQFF
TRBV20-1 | CSASGQNVNTEAFF
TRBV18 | CASSQRTGPRETQYF
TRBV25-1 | CASSEYGGAPNTEAFF
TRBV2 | CASSERSGLGSSPLHF
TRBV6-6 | CASSYSFQGDQPQHF
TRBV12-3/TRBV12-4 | CASSLQGSYGYTF
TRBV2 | CASGDRGQPNQPQHF
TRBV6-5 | CASSSRDRGFGEQYF
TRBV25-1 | CASSWGGETGELFF
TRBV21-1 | CASSTRQGKNYGYTF
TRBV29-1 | CSVEEQLNTEAFF
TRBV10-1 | CASSPSGGPNIQYF
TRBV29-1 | CSVPSLSNYGYTF
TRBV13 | CASSSRLAGQHTDTQYF